Presented here are 13 T cell receptor beta chains from one specimen sequenced in a study of blood T cell repertoires in COVID-19. Clones were sequenced by immunoSEQ multiplex PCR, and TCRdb holds only the in-frame ones, with some missing. The sample comprises 140,000 to 150,000 clones, 70% to 90% of which are singletons, and 1.2% rests with the top ten. The sequenced sample consisted of PBMCs or T cells enriched from blood (not recorded which). The receptors were sampled from a woman in her twenties or thirties with acute COVID-19.

V is TRBV29-1 and J is TRBJ2-2; 7 nucleotides match TRBD2. The CDR3 extends over 12 amino acids. The germline V gene has CDR1 SQVTM and CDR2 ANQGSEA. For the CDR3, the DNA is TGCGCCTGTACGCGGGAGACCGGGGAGCTGTTTTTT. It translates to CACTRETGELFF.

The chain carries TRBV6-1 and TRBJ1-1; perhaps TRBD1 as D (5 bases). The V and J ends lost 3 bases and 4 bases respectively, with 12 bases between them. The germline CDR1 and CDR2 sequences are MNHNS and SASEGT. The CDR3 consists of 14 residues. Here the CDR3 reads CASSEFRVFTEAFF. The CDR3 DNA reads TGTGCCAGCAGTGAGTTCAGGGTATTCACTGAAGCTTTCTTT.

The chain couples TRBV12-3 or TRBV12-4 to TRBJ2-3; a possible D gene is TRBD1 (5 bases). CDR3 length: 13 residues. V was trimmed by 3 bases and J by 4 bases, leaving 8 bases between them. The CDR3 region has the DNA TGTGCCAGCAGTTTGGTCAGGGCAGATACGCAGTATTTT. Translation gives CASSLVRADTQYF.

This chain connects TRBV7-6 to TRBJ2-3; 8 bases agree with TRBD2. The CDR3 consists of 15 residues. The germline gives CDR1 SGHVS, CDR2 FNYEAQ. Trimming at V came to 5 bases and at J to 4 bases, leaving 8 bases not matched to a gene. CDR3 protein: CASSPPGRAADTQYF. The CDR3 coding sequence is TGTGCCAGCAGCCCCCCCGGGAGGGCCGCAGATACGCAGTATTTT.

The chain links TRBV28 to TRBJ2-7; TRBD1 matches 8 bases. CDR1 and CDR2 (germline): MDHEN, SYDVKM. Trimming took 2 bases from V and 0 from J; bases not matched to a gene: 12. This CDR3 spans 18 amino acids. The CDR3 protein is CASSLPPGQGRSSYEQYF. CDR3 coding DNA: TGTGCCAGCAGTTTACCCCCTGGACAGGGCCGAAGCTCCTACGAGCAGTACTTC.

This clone was recorded once. V gene TRBV7-9 combines with J gene TRBJ2-7, with D perhaps matching TRBD2 (6 bases). The CDR3 totals 16 residues. V lost 4 bases to trimming and J lost 5 bases, with 21 bases between them. The V gene's germline CDR1 is SEHNR and CDR2 FQNEAQ (reference sequence). CDR3 DNA sequence: TGTGCCAGCAGCTCCCTCTCTGGGGGGAGAGTCGACGAGCAGTACTTC. This encodes CASSSLSGGRVDEQYF.

This clone was seen a single time. The chain combines TRBV19 with TRBJ1-5, with TRBD1 matching over 8 bases. CDR3 size: 15 residues. V shed 6 bases, J shed 4 bases, and the junction held 8 bases outside the gene matches. The germline V gene encodes CDR1 LNHDA and CDR2 SQIVND (reference sequence). The CDR3 nucleotides read TGTGCCAGTAGGGCCAAAACAGGGGGTAATCAGCCCCAGCATTTT. Protein sequence: CASRAKTGGNQPQHF.

V gene TRBV4-3 combines with J gene TRBJ1-3; no reliable D call. Germline V gene data show CDR1 as LGHNA and CDR2 as YSLEER. This CDR3 is built from 15 residues. Trimming removed 3 bases from V and 0 bases from J, with 9 bases in between. The CDR3 here is CASSQIAFSGNTIYF. DNA for the CDR3: TGCGCCAGCAGCCAGATCGCGTTCTCTGGAAACACCATATATTTT.

The chain uses TRBV23-1 and TRBJ1-5; 8 nucleotides agree with TRBD1. TRBV23-1 is sorted into the ORF group, with uncertain function. The length of the CDR3 is 17 residues. The V gene end was trimmed by 3 bases and the J gene end by 4 bases; junction bases not matched to a gene: 11. The DNA for the CDR3 is TGCGCCAGCAGTCACCACGTCCGGGACAGGAGAAATCAGCCCCAGCATTTT. Its translation: CASSHHVRDRRNQPQHF.

This clone was recorded once. The CDR3 region is CSASDSGRASQEQYF. CDR3 sequence (DNA): TGCAGTGCTAGTGATAGCGGGAGGGCCTCACAAGAGCAGTACTTC. The gene calls are TRBV20-1 and TRBJ2-7, with 11 bases identical to TRBD2. The CDR3 is made up of 15 amino acids. CDR1 and CDR2 (germline): DFQATT, SNEGSKA (reference sequence). V dropped 3 bases and J dropped 7; count of bases not matched to a gene: 11.

CDR3 sequence (DNA): TGTGCCAGCAGTTACTCGGGCAGCCACAATGAGCAGTTCTTC. It translates to CASSYSGSHNEQFF. The V gene is TRBV6-2 or TRBV6-3, the J gene TRBJ2-1; D remains unclear. CDR1 and CDR2 (germline): MNHEY, SVGEGT. Trimming pared 0 bases from V and 5 bases from J, leaving 8 bases between. CDR3 length: 14 residues.

The chain couples TRBV5-1 to TRBJ1-5, with 7 bases lining up with TRBD1. Germline assignment: CDR1 SGHRS and CDR2 YFSETQ. CDR3 size: 19 residues. V dropped 7 bases and J dropped 2; count of bases not matched to a gene: 21. CDR3 nucleotides: TGCGCCAGCGGGGTCCTGGCATTCAACAGGGGACGTGGCAATCAGCCCCAGCATTTT. Protein: CASGVLAFNRGRGNQPQHF.

The CDR3 loop is CASRFGIGYGYTF. In DNA form, the CDR3 reads TGTGCCAGCAGGTTCGGGATAGGCTATGGCTACACCTTC. The chain is built from TRBV7-2 and TRBJ1-2; D gene uncertain. From germline, CDR1 is SGHTA and CDR2 FQGNSA. V lost 6 bases to trimming and J lost 4 bases, with 12 bases between them. This CDR3 has 13 residues.